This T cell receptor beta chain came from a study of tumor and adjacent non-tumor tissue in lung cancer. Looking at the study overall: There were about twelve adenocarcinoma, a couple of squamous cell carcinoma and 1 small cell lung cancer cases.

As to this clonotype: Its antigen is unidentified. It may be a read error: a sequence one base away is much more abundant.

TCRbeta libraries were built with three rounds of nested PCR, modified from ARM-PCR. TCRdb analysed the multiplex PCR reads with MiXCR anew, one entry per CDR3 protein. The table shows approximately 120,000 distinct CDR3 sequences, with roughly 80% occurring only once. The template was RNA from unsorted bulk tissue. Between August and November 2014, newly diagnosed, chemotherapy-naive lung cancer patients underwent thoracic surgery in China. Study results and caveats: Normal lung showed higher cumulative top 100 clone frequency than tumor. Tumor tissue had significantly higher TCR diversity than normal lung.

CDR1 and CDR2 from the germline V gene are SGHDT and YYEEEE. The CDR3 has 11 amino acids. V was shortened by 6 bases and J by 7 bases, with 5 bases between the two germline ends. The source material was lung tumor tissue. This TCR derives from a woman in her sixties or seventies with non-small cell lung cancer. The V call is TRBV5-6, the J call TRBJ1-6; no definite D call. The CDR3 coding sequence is TGTGCCAGCATCGCAAATTCACCCCTCCACTTT. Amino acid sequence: CASIANSPLHF.